This TCR beta chain was recovered during a study of neurological immune-mediated disorders. Per germline, CDR1 DFQATT and CDR2 SNEGSKA (reference sequence). J lost 7 bases, V lost 3 bases, and 8 bases had no gene match. CDR3 length: 14 residues. TCRdb re-called the 5' RACE reads through MiXCR, storing one row per CDR3 protein. The profile shows fewer than 90,000 distinct CDR3 sequences, 10% of them singletons. This clonotype came up many times. This clonotype originated in a man aged 40-49 years in good health. The sequencing input was PBMCs. V gene TRBV20-1 combines with J gene TRBJ2-7; 11 nucleotides line up with TRBD2. As DNA, the CDR3 is TGCAGTGCTAGGTTGGCTAGCGGGAGGCTGGAGCAGTACTTC. Protein sequence: CSARLASGRLEQYF.